This T cell receptor (beta chain) was retrieved from a study of T cell changes during pregnancy in multiple sclerosis. The protocol was immunoSEQ multiplex PCR, while the TCRdb copy is restricted to in-frame clones and leaves out a portion. The sample has about 40,000 clones; more than 90% are singletons. The trim removed 4 bases at V and 2 bases at J, leaving 6 bases unmatched. The germline gives CDR1 SGHNT, CDR2 YYREEE (reference sequence). The CDR3 covers 14 residues. This TCR was recovered from a female donor in good health, enrolled as a control in a pregnancy study. This chain links TRBV5-4 with TRBJ2-7, with 7 positions matching TRBD2. This material consisted of CD4+ T cells from peripheral blood mononuclear cells, taken in the second trimester of pregnancy. The CDR3 sequence: CASSPGTITYEQYF. For the CDR3, the DNA is TGTGCCAGCAGCCCCGGGACTATCACCTACGAGCAGTACTTC.